Shown below are 8 T cell receptor beta chains from a single sample sequenced in a study of T cell changes during pregnancy in multiple sclerosis (dated by TCRdb to between 2018 and 2020). Library preparation used the immunoSEQ multiplex PCR assay. Imported from immuneACCESS, the table was reduced by TCRdb to in-frame sequences with V and J called. These copies leave out some clones; in studies compared against another copy, an unresolved V gene accounts for under half, and the cause of the remainder is not known. Within this sample are roughly 100,000 clones, with about 91% of them counted one time only. The top ten clones comprise 2.5% to 4% of the sample. Material: peripheral blood, obtained in the second trimester of pregnancy. The receptors were sampled from a female donor with multiple sclerosis, enrolled in a pregnancy study.

This clone was picked up one time. This rearrangement joins TRBV28 to TRBJ1-2, with D unresolved. The CDR3 loop spans 13 amino acids. Trimming cost V 6 bases and J 7 bases, with 15 bases left between them. The germline V gene encodes CDR1 MDHEN and CDR2 SYDVKM. The CDR3 nucleotides read TGTGCCAGCAGCGGGATCGACTTTGTTGGCTACACCTTC. It encodes CASSGIDFVGYTF.

This chain joins TRBV2 and TRBJ2-7, with TRBD2 matching over 9 bases. Per the germline V gene, CDR1 is SNHLY and CDR2 is FYNNEI. V lost 4 bases to trimming and J lost 7 bases; unmatched junction nucleotides: 11. The CDR3 extends over 15 amino acids. The CDR3 DNA reads TGTGCCAGCAGTGTAGTTGCGGGAGGGCCTGAAGAGCAGTACTTC. Protein sequence: CASSVVAGGPEEQYF.

J is TRBJ1-1 and V is TRBV15; D is undetermined. The V gene's germline CDR1 is LNHNV and CDR2 YYDKDF (reference sequence). CDR3 length equals 16 residues. V was cut by 0 bases and J by 5 bases, with 16 bases left in between. CDR3 region: CATSRDPVRTGTEAFF. For the CDR3, the DNA is TGTGCCACCAGCAGAGATCCAGTCAGGACGGGAACTGAAGCTTTCTTT.

The chain employs TRBV27 and TRBJ2-5; 10 bases are a match to TRBD1. Germline V gene data show CDR1 as MNHEY and CDR2 as SMNVEV (reference sequence). V dropped 5 bases and J dropped 3; count of bases not matched to a gene: 6. This CDR3 contains 15 residues. CDR3 sequence reads: CASSDEGTGEETQYF. The CDR3 coding sequence is TGTGCCAGCAGTGACGAGGGGACAGGGGAAGAGACCCAGTACTTC.

This rearrangement joins TRBV7-3 to TRBJ2-4; 8 bases fit TRBD1. Germline V gene sequence: CDR1 SGHTA, CDR2 FQGTGA. Germline trimming cut 5 bases from V and 0 bases from J; bases unmatched to any gene: 9. This CDR3 contains 17 residues. CDR3 amino acids: CASSPQGERLAKNIQYF. The CDR3 region has the DNA TGTGCCAGCAGCCCACAGGGGGAGAGGTTAGCCAAAAACATTCAGTACTTC.

The J gene is TRBJ1-5, the V gene TRBV15; weak D call: TRBD1 (6 bases). The CDR3 is made up of 15 amino acids. Germline-derived CDR1 and CDR2 are LNHNV and YYDKDF (reference sequence). Trimming stripped 4 bases from V and 7 bases from J, with 17 bases between. The CDR3 DNA sequence: TGTGCCACCAGCACCCTTACAGGGCTTGACCAGCCCCAGCATTTT. It codes for CATSTLTGLDQPQHF.

The rearrangement joins TRBV7-8 to TRBJ2-7; D perhaps matches TRBD2 (5 bases). With 5 bases removed from V and 4 bases from J, the gap between germline ends came to 18 bases. The CDR3 totals 15 residues. Germline V lookup: CDR1 SGHVS, CDR2 FQNEAQ. CDR3 in DNA: TGTGCCAGCAGCCCGGAGGATGATCGGGGTTACGAGCAGTACTTC. This codes for CASSPEDDRGYEQYF.

The chain links TRBV27 to TRBJ2-3, with 11 bases that match TRBD2. Germline trimming cut 2 bases from V and 7 bases from J; bases unmatched to any gene: 5. The CDR3 is 15 amino acids. Germline V lookup: CDR1 MNHEY, CDR2 SMNVEV (reference sequence). The CDR3 spells CASSLIAGGRYTQYF. The CDR3, as DNA: TGTGCCAGCAGTTTAATAGCGGGAGGGCGTTATACGCAGTATTTT.